These 25 T cell receptor beta chains originate from one sample sequenced in a study of T cells after yellow fever vaccination. TCRdb independently ran MiXCR on the 5' RACE reads; one entry per CDR3 protein. The sample includes nearly 550,000 distinct CDR3 sequences, roughly a fifth of them seen just once. Material: PBMCs, obtained 15 days after the yellow fever booster vaccination. Receptor source: a man aged 25-45 years who received the YFV17D yellow fever vaccine.

The V and J genes are TRBV25-1 and TRBJ1-3; TRBD1 might be the D (6 bases). This CDR3 has 13 amino acids. The V gene lost 3 bases and the J gene lost 5 bases, with 8 bases spanning the gap. The germline gives CDR1 MGHDK, CDR2 SYGVNS. CDR3 protein: CASSEGDRNTIYF. The CDR3, as DNA: TGTGCCAGCAGTGAGGGGGACAGAAACACCATATATTTT.

The chain joins TRBV7-2 to TRBJ2-7; D is possibly TRBD1 or TRBD2 (6 bases each). Trimming took 5 bases from V and 12 from J, leaving 17 bases between them. The CDR3 sequence is 12 residues long. Germline-derived CDR1 and CDR2 are SGHTA and FQGNSA. The CDR3 bases are TGTGCCAGCAGCCAGGGGAGGAGGGACCTGTACTTC. It is translated as CASSQGRRDLYF.

This clonotype has more than one count but fewer than ten. The rearrangement uses TRBV6-5 and TRBJ2-1; 10 nucleotides match TRBD2. The CDR3 runs to 18 residues. CDR1 and CDR2 (germline): MNHEY, SVGAGI. The trim removed 2 bases at V and 2 bases at J, leaving 9 bases unmatched. Here the CDR3 DNA reads TGTGCCAGCAGTTACGACTCTAGCGGGAGTTTCCCCTACAATGAGCAGTTCTTC. It translates to CASSYDSSGSFPYNEQFF.

This clonotype has a handful of counts. V gene TRBV7-2 combines with J gene TRBJ2-3, with TRBD1 identical over 8 bases. The CDR3 spans 16 residues. Germline V lookup: CDR1 SGHTA, CDR2 FQGNSA. V lost 1 base to trimming and J lost 3 bases; unmatched junction nucleotides: 6. CDR3 nucleotides: TGTGCCAGCAGCTTAGTGAGGACAGGGTGGACAGATACGCAGTATTTT. It encodes CASSLVRTGWTDTQYF.

The chain couples TRBV7-9 to TRBJ2-5; TRBD2 agrees at 7 bases. This CDR3 has 14 amino acids. CDR1 and CDR2 (germline): SEHNR, FQNEAQ (reference sequence). The trim removed 3 bases at V and 5 bases at J, leaving 6 bases unmatched. CDR3 region: CASSLAGARETQYF. Here the CDR3 DNA reads TGTGCCAGCAGCTTGGCGGGAGCCCGGGAGACCCAGTACTTC.

The CDR3 is CASSQEEVAGVGELFF. The CDR3 DNA sequence: TGTGCCAGCAGCCAAGAGGAGGTCGCGGGCGTGGGGGAGCTGTTTTTT. V usage is TRBV14 and J usage is TRBJ2-2; maybe TRBD2 (5 bases). Trimming shortened V by 0 bases and J by 8 bases, and 16 bases separated the two germline ends. The germline CDR1 and CDR2 sequences are SGHDN and FVKESK. The CDR3 totals 16 residues.

This clonotype was counted between two and nine times. The chain has TRBV2 and TRBJ1-6; 8 nucleotides match TRBD1. From germline, CDR1 is SNHLY and CDR2 FYNNEI. The V gene end was trimmed by 6 bases and the J gene end by 1 base; junction bases not matched to a gene: 5. This CDR3 is built from 16 residues. The CDR3 DNA is TGTGCCAGCAGAAGACAGGGGAGTTCCTATAATTCACCCCTCCACTTT. This sequence encodes CASRRQGSSYNSPLHF. Using reference TRBV2 and TRBJ1-6 for the parts outside the CDR3, the full variable domain is EPEVTQTPSHQVTQMGQEVILRCVPISNHLYFYWYRQILGQKVEFLVSFYNNEISEKSEIFDDQFSVERPDGSNFTLKIRSTKLEDSAMYFCASRRQGSSYNSPLHFGNGTRLTVT.

V gene TRBV20-1 combines with J gene TRBJ2-3; D may be TRBD2 (5 bases). The V and J ends lost 0 bases and 3 bases respectively, with 19 bases between them. The CDR3 length is 17 residues. Germline CDR1 and CDR2: DFQATT and SNEGSKA (reference sequence). DNA of the CDR3: TGCAGTGCTAGAGATCCCGGGGTGCTAGTGGTAACAGATACGCAGTATTTT. This gives the protein CSARDPGVLVVTDTQYF.

This clonotype came up a few times. This chain uses TRBV20-1 with TRBJ2-7; D may match TRBD1 or TRBD2 (6 bases each). Trimming stripped 0 bases from V and 6 bases from J, with 21 bases between. This CDR3 is built from 16 residues. The germline CDR1 and CDR2 sequences are DFQATT and SNEGSKA (reference sequence). The DNA of the CDR3 is TGCAGTGCTAGAGATATACAGAGCGGAGGGGGTGGCGAGCAGTACTTC. Translating it yields CSARDIQSGGGGEQYF.

This chain connects TRBV19 to TRBJ2-7; D is perhaps TRBD1 or TRBD2 (6 bases each). V lost 3 bases to trimming and J lost 0 bases, with 12 bases between them. Germline CDR1 and CDR2: LNHDA and SQIVND (reference sequence). The length of the CDR3 is 15 residues. The CDR3 coding sequence is TGTGCCAGTAGTATGGAGGGGGAAGGCTCCTACGAGCAGTACTTC. Protein product: CASSMEGEGSYEQYF. Full variable domain (remainder filled in from reference TRBV19 and TRBJ2-7): DGGITQSPKYLFRKEGQNVTLSCEQNLNHDAMYWYRQDPGQGLRLIYYSQIVNDFQKGDIAEGYSVSREKKESFPLTVTSAQKNPTAFYLCASSMEGEGSYEQYFGPGTRLTVT.

V and J are TRBV10-3 and TRBJ2-7, with D perhaps matching TRBD1 or TRBD2 (5 bases each). The CDR3 is made up of 13 amino acids. The V and J ends lost 8 bases and 2 bases respectively, with 13 bases between them. The germline gives CDR1 ENHRY, CDR2 SYGVKD. As DNA, the CDR3 is TGTGCCATCGGGACCGCCGAAACCTACGAGCAGTACTTC. Its translation is CAIGTAETYEQYF.

Only a few counts were recorded for this clonotype. V gene TRBV9 combines with J gene TRBJ2-5, with D hard to call. The CDR3 covers 13 residues. V was shortened by 3 bases and J by 2 bases, with 8 bases between the two germline ends. Per germline, CDR1 SGDLS and CDR2 YYNGEE. As DNA, the CDR3 is TGTGCCAGCAGCGCGGAAGCGCAAGAGACCCAGTACTTC. It yields the protein CASSAEAQETQYF.

This clonotype showed up many times. The J gene is TRBJ2-1, the V gene TRBV20-1, with TRBD2 as a possible D gene (5 bases). From germline, CDR1 is DFQATT and CDR2 SNEGSKA (reference sequence). CDR3 length equals 12 residues. The ends were cut back, 5 bases at V and 4 bases at J, with 9 bases in the middle. The CDR3 region has the DNA TGCAGTGCTGAGGGCAGGTACAATGAGCAGTTCTTC. Its translation: CSAEGRYNEQFF.

This clonotype was seen a few times. The CDR3 DNA follows: TGTGCCAGCAGTACCTCGAGGGGCGGTGGCTACACCTTC. Translating gives CASSTSRGGGYTF. V gene TRBV12-3 or TRBV12-4 combines with J gene TRBJ1-2; D is perhaps TRBD1 (5 bases). V lost 5 bases and J 7 bases, leaving 14 bases between the germline ends. This CDR3 has 13 residues.

CDR3 DNA sequence: TGTGCCAGCAGCTTATCCAGAGCGGTCGGGGAGCTGTTTTTT. This encodes CASSLSRAVGELFF. The rearrangement joins TRBV7-2 to TRBJ2-2; TRBD2 might be the D (5 bases). Germline CDR1 is SGHTA and CDR2 is FQGNSA. V gave up 2 bases and J gave up 7 bases, with 11 bases separating them. The CDR3 is 14 amino acids.

This clonotype was recorded a few times. The chain recombines TRBV10-2 with TRBJ2-1; tentatively, D is TRBD2 (6 bases). Germline loops: CDR1 WSHSY, CDR2 SAAADI. V was clipped by 3 bases and J by 0 bases, with 9 bases between them. The CDR3 covers 15 residues. The CDR3 is CASSDLAASYNEQFF. CDR3 nucleotides: TGCGCCAGCAGTGATTTAGCGGCCTCCTACAATGAGCAGTTCTTC.

The V gene is TRBV11-2, the J gene TRBJ2-7; no firm D call. Germline V gene data show CDR1 as SGHAT and CDR2 as FQNNGV. The CDR3 contains 17 residues. V gave up 2 bases and J gave up 0 bases, with 17 bases separating them. The CDR3 DNA sequence: TGTGCCAGCAGCTTAAGTTCCGTCGGAATACACTCCTACGAGCAGTACTTC. Protein product: CASSLSSVGIHSYEQYF.

This chain links TRBV20-1 with TRBJ2-6, with D hard to call. V lost 5 bases, J lost 1 base, and 3 bases lay in between. Germline V gene data show CDR1 as DFQATT and CDR2 as SNEGSKA (reference sequence). The CDR3 is 12 residues long. CDR3 residues: CSAWSGANVLTF. CDR3 sequence (DNA): TGCAGTGCTTGGTCTGGGGCCAACGTCCTGACTTTC.

This clonotype appeared a few times. The chain joins TRBV9 to TRBJ1-4; tentatively, D is TRBD1 (5 bases). Trimming shortened V by 0 bases and J by 4 bases, and 16 bases separated the two germline ends. The length of the CDR3 is 17 residues. Germline V CDR1 and CDR2: SGDLS, YYNGEE. The CDR3 reads CASSVGEGAALNEKLFF. Here the CDR3 DNA reads TGTGCCAGCAGCGTAGGAGAAGGGGCCGCGCTTAATGAAAAACTGTTTTTT.

The chain carries TRBV4-3 and TRBJ2-3, with no clear D. Per the germline V gene, CDR1 is LGHNA and CDR2 is YSLEER. The CDR3 length is 14 residues. V dropped 0 bases and J dropped 8 bases, with 12 bases sitting between them. This CDR3 is CASSQDQSFGTQYF. CDR3 bases: TGCGCCAGCAGCCAAGACCAATCGTTTGGTACGCAGTATTTT.

This clonotype was recorded a few times. The rearrangement uses TRBV7-3 and TRBJ2-2; TRBD2 matches 9 bases. After removal of 5 bases from V and 8 bases from J, the junction contained 6 bases not matched to a gene. Germline V gives CDR1 SGHTA, CDR2 FQGTGA. This CDR3 region has 14 residues. This CDR3 is CASSPLAGAGELFF. The CDR3 coding sequence is TGTGCCAGCAGCCCCTTAGCGGGAGCTGGGGAGCTGTTTTTT.

This clonotype was found a few times. The rearrangement joins TRBV10-3 to TRBJ2-5, with 7 bases lining up with TRBD2. The CDR3 extends over 13 amino acids. Germline V gene data show CDR1 as ENHRY and CDR2 as SYGVKD. Unmatched junction bases numbered 12, after V lost 11 bases and J lost 6 bases. The CDR3 DNA is TGTGCCTCGGGGTCGGGGAGGGAAAAGACCCAGTACTTC. It encodes CASGSGREKTQYF.

This clonotype appeared a few times. The rearrangement uses TRBV10-2 and TRBJ2-1; D might be TRBD1 (6 bases). The germline V and J ends were trimmed by 0 bases and 6 bases, with 12 bases remaining between them. The length of the CDR3 is 15 residues. Germline V lookup: CDR1 WSHSY, CDR2 SAAADI. CDR3 sequence reads: CASSESRGTANEQFF. DNA for the CDR3: TGCGCCAGCAGTGAGTCAAGGGGGACGGCCAATGAGCAGTTCTTC.

This clonotype was detected only a few times. The CDR3 sequence is CSAGLAGAYEQYF. Here the CDR3 DNA reads TGCAGTGCTGGTCTAGCGGGAGCCTACGAGCAGTACTTC. The chain carries TRBV20-1 and TRBJ2-7, with TRBD2 matching 10 bases. Looked up from germline, CDR1 is DFQATT and CDR2 is SNEGSKA (reference sequence). The CDR3 is 13 amino acids. Trimming removed 5 bases from V and 2 bases from J; junction bases left unmatched: 3.

This clonotype has only a few counts. The chain employs TRBV5-1 and TRBJ2-7; D unclear. V gave up 5 bases and J gave up 0 bases, with 9 bases separating them. This CDR3 is 13 amino acids long. CDR1 is SGHRS, CDR2 YFSETQ, per germline. DNA for the CDR3: TGCGCCAGCAGTACCTCGAACTCCTACGAGCAGTACTTC. Protein: CASSTSNSYEQYF.